Listed here are 26 T cell receptor beta chains from one sample, sequenced in a study of cytomegalovirus exposure and HLA in healthy donors. The study ran its PCR with 60 Vbeta and 13 Jbeta primers. Measured with immunoSEQ multiplex PCR; TCRdb has only the in-frame clones, and not every one. In the table there are about 120,000 clones, over 75% of which are singletons. Specimen: PBMCs. The receptors come from a man aged 25 to 45 in good health and CMV-seronegative.

V usage is TRBV5-4 and J usage is TRBJ1-1, with a tentative D call TRBD1 (5 bases). Germline lookup yields CDR1 SGHNT and CDR2 YYREEE (reference sequence). Between the trimmed V and J ends, which lost 0 bases and 4 bases, there was a span of 10 bases. The CDR3 is 14 residues long. CDR3 amino acids: CASSLDAGPTEAFF. The CDR3 DNA reads TGTGCCAGCAGCTTGGATGCAGGGCCCACTGAAGCTTTCTTT.

The chain recombines TRBV12-5 with TRBJ2-5, with 9 nucleotides matching TRBD2. CDR1 LGHNT and CDR2 FRNRAP come from the germline V gene. The CDR3 contains 16 residues. The junction had 8 bases not matched to a gene; V was cut back by 3 bases and J by 3 bases. CDR3 DNA: TGTGCTAGTGGTTTTACCACAGCGGGGGGTAAAGAGACCCAGTACTTC. It is translated as CASGFTTAGGKETQYF.

The chain couples TRBV28 to TRBJ1-5; 7 positions match TRBD1. This CDR3 is 13 amino acids long. V shed 4 bases and J 15 bases; nucleotides not matched to a gene: 12. In germline, CDR1 is MDHEN, CDR2 SYDVKM. CDR3 amino acids: CASSSRQGRKRHF. The CDR3 DNA reads as TGTGCCAGCAGTTCCCGACAGGGCAGGAAACGGCATTTT.

The chain recombines TRBV2 with TRBJ1-5, with 11 bases matching TRBD1. V dropped 8 bases and J dropped 1; count of bases not matched to a gene: 1. This CDR3 region has 14 residues. Germline V CDR1 and CDR2: SNHLY, FYNNEI. The CDR3 loop reads CASRDRGSNQPQHF. CDR3 DNA sequence: TGTGCCAGCCGGGACAGGGGGAGCAATCAGCCCCAGCATTTT.

This chain uses TRBV6-1 with TRBJ2-3; D is perhaps TRBD2 (5 bases). Germline lookup yields CDR1 MNHNS and CDR2 SASEGT. There are 14 residues in the CDR3. V gave up 4 bases and J gave up 5 bases, with 13 bases separating them. The CDR3 region is CASSVWTSLDTQYF. For the CDR3, the DNA is TGTGCCAGCAGTGTTTGGACTTCCCTAGATACGCAGTATTTT.

The gene calls are TRBV27 and TRBJ2-2; TRBD1 matches at 8 bases. CDR3 length: 16 residues. J was trimmed by 5 bases and V by 5 bases; bases with no gene match: 10. The germline V gene has CDR1 MNHEY and CDR2 SMNVEV (reference sequence). The CDR3 region has the DNA TGTGCCAGCAGTCCAGGACAGGGATTGTTGACCGGGGAGCTGTTTTTT. Amino acids: CASSPGQGLLTGELFF.

The chain recombines TRBV5-1 with TRBJ1-1; D possibly corresponds to TRBD1 (6 bases). The V end lost 1 base, the J end lost 4 bases, and 8 bases lay between the germline ends. This CDR3 spans 13 amino acids. Germline V gene data show CDR1 as SGHRS and CDR2 as YFSETQ. The CDR3 reads CASSLTGITEAFF. CDR3 coding DNA: TGCGCCAGCAGCTTGACAGGGATCACTGAAGCTTTCTTT.

This clone has only one observation. The CDR3 sequence: CASSVTGDSGNTIYF. The CDR3 nucleotides read TGCGCCAGCAGCGTTACAGGAGACTCTGGAAACACCATATATTTT. The V gene is TRBV5-1, the J gene TRBJ1-3; TRBD1 might be the D (5 bases). The V gene lost 4 bases and the J gene lost 0 bases, with 11 bases spanning the gap. Germline loops: CDR1 SGHRS, CDR2 YFSETQ. The CDR3 runs to 15 residues.

The chain combines TRBV7-2 with TRBJ1-1, with a weak D call TRBD1 (6 bases). Germline CDR1 is SGHTA and CDR2 is FQGNSA. Trimming took 5 bases from V and 1 from J, leaving 20 bases between them. The CDR3 length is 17 residues. In nucleotides, the CDR3 is TGTGCCAGCAGCCCGAAGCAGGGGAGAGGGGGGAACACTGAAGCTTTCTTT. Its protein is CASSPKQGRGGNTEAFF.

The genes are TRBV7-2 and TRBJ2-2; the D gene is possibly TRBD1 (6 bases). CDR1 is SGHTA and CDR2 is FQGNSA in the germline V gene. The CDR3 runs 18 residues. Trimming stripped 2 bases from V and 7 bases from J, with 23 bases between. This CDR3 is CASSLPESMGAVGGELFF. CDR3 sequence (DNA): TGTGCCAGCAGCTTACCTGAGTCGATGGGGGCCGTTGGCGGGGAGCTGTTTTTT. Variable domain in full (rest from reference TRBV7-2 and TRBJ2-2): GAGVSQSPSNKVTEKGKDVELRCDPISGHTALYWYRQSLGQGLEFLIYFQGNSAPDKSGLPSDRFSAERTGGSVSTLTIQRTQQEDSAVYLCASSLPESMGAVGGELFFGEGSRLTVL.

The genes are TRBV7-9 and TRBJ1-1; D not resolved. The CDR3 consists of 14 residues. Deletions cut 1 base from V and 4 bases from J, with 10 bases between. Germline loops: CDR1 SEHNR, CDR2 FQNEAQ (reference sequence). CDR3 coding DNA: TGTGCCAGCAGCTTAGTGGGCAGTGGCACTGAAGCTTTCTTT. This sequence encodes CASSLVGSGTEAFF.

The J gene is TRBJ2-1, the V gene TRBV7-8, with 11 bases that match TRBD2. The germline V gene encodes CDR1 SGHVS and CDR2 FQNEAQ. There are 15 residues in the CDR3. Trimming took 1 base from V and 6 from J; bases not matched to a gene: 2. The CDR3 nucleotides read TGTGCCAGCAGCTTAGTAGCGGGGGGGCGCAATGAGCAGTTCTTC. It is translated as CASSLVAGGRNEQFF. The whole variable domain, filled in from reference TRBV7-8 and TRBJ2-1, reads GAGVSQSPRYKVAKRGQDVALRCDPISGHVSLFWYQQALGQGPEFLTYFQNEAQLDKSGLPSDRFFAERPEGSVSTLKIQRTQQEDSAVYLCASSLVAGGRNEQFFGPGTRLTVL.

The chain carries TRBV5-1 and TRBJ1-4, with 9 bases matching TRBD1. V shed 2 bases and J 3 bases; nucleotides not matched to a gene: 11. Looked up from germline, CDR1 is SGHRS and CDR2 is YFSETQ. The CDR3 contains 18 residues. The chain's CDR3 is CASSLNPNGQGSNEKLFF. CDR3 DNA sequence: TGCGCCAGCAGCTTAAACCCCAACGGACAGGGGTCTAATGAAAAACTGTTTTTT.

This chain uses TRBV6-1 with TRBJ2-2; TRBD1 aligns across 7 bases. Germline values: CDR1 MNHNS, CDR2 SASEGT. The CDR3 loop spans 14 amino acids. The junction had 0 bases not matched to a gene; V was cut back by 2 bases and J by 3 bases. The DNA of the CDR3 is TGTGCCAGCAGTGAACAGGGGGACACCGGGGAGCTGTTTTTT. Residues: CASSEQGDTGELFF.

The chain combines TRBV2 with TRBJ1-1, with D unresolved. The CDR3 is made up of 14 amino acids. CDR1 and CDR2 (germline): SNHLY, FYNNEI. V lost 5 bases to trimming and J lost 3 bases, with 13 bases between them. The DNA for the CDR3 is TGTGCCAGCAGTCCGAGACTACAAGACACTGAAGCTTTCTTT. Its protein is CASSPRLQDTEAFF.

This clone turned up a few times. The V gene is TRBV7-2, the J gene TRBJ1-2, with D perhaps TRBD1 (5 bases). V was cut by 2 bases and J by 8 bases, with 9 bases left in between. CDR1 and CDR2 (germline): SGHTA, FQGNSA. The CDR3 extends over 12 amino acids. This CDR3 reads CASSLLGGGYTF. CDR3 DNA sequence: TGTGCCAGCAGCTTACTTGGGGGGGGCTACACCTTC.

This clone was recorded once. V gene TRBV19 combines with J gene TRBJ1-5; D not certain. The CDR3 contains 15 residues. V lost 3 bases and J lost 4, with 13 bases in between. CDR1 and CDR2 from the germline V gene are LNHDA and SQIVND (reference sequence). The CDR3 spells CASSITRRTNQPQHF. CDR3 nucleotide sequence: TGTGCCAGTAGTATTACGCGCCGTACGAATCAGCCCCAGCATTTT.

V usage is TRBV28 and J usage is TRBJ2-5; D may be TRBD2 (6 bases). Trimming stripped 11 bases from V and 2 bases from J, with 15 bases between. Germline V CDR1 and CDR2: MDHEN, SYDVKM. CDR3 length equals 13 residues. Written as DNA, the CDR3 is TGTGCCGGATCTCACGGACTACAAGAGACCCAGTACTTC. Amino acid sequence: CAGSHGLQETQYF.

This clone was recorded once. The rearrangement joins TRBV19 to TRBJ1-2, with D possibly TRBD1 on 5 matching bases. The CDR3 spans 16 residues. Trimming took off 6 bases at V and 6 bases at J, with 23 bases between the two ends. From germline, CDR1 is LNHDA and CDR2 SQIVND (reference sequence). The CDR3 DNA follows: TGTGCCAGTAGCCCCGGGCCGGGGGAAGGTGTGAATGGCTACACCTTC. It specifies CASSPGPGEGVNGYTF.

CDR3 protein: CASSQATQFYEQYF. The CDR3 bases are TGCGCCAGCAGCCAAGCGACACAGTTCTACGAGCAGTACTTC. The chain has TRBV4-3 and TRBJ2-7; D remains ambiguous. Trimming removed 1 base from V and 3 bases from J, with 10 bases in between. Germline V gene data show CDR1 as LGHNA and CDR2 as YSLEER. This CDR3 comprises 14 residues.

This chain links TRBV28 with TRBJ1-6, with D possibly being TRBD1 (5 bases). Germline lookup yields CDR1 MDHEN and CDR2 SYDVKM. V lost 8 bases and J 3 bases, leaving 23 bases between the germline ends. The CDR3 has 18 residues. In DNA form, the CDR3 reads TGTGCCAGCGACACACTGGGGCCCCCGAGTGACTATAATTCACCCCTCCACTTT. Translating gives CASDTLGPPSDYNSPLHF.

V gene TRBV10-1 combines with J gene TRBJ2-7; 8 positions agree with TRBD1. V shed 3 bases and J 5 bases; nucleotides not matched to a gene: 6. Germline V gene sequence: CDR1 WNHNN, CDR2 SYGVQD (reference sequence). The CDR3 is 14 residues long. The CDR3: CASSEYRGIHEQYF. In DNA form, the CDR3 reads TGCGCCAGCAGTGAATACAGGGGGATCCACGAGCAGTACTTC.

This chain links TRBV15 with TRBJ2-7; D is possibly TRBD2 (7 bases). Germline values: CDR1 LNHNV, CDR2 YYDKDF (reference sequence). V was shortened by 3 bases and J by 0 bases, with 15 bases between the two germline ends. CDR3 length: 16 amino acids. In nucleotides, the CDR3 is TGTGCCACCAGCAGGGGGGGGGCAGGGAACTCCTACGAGCAGTACTTC. Its protein is CATSRGGAGNSYEQYF.

The chain is built from TRBV7-2 and TRBJ2-3, with 7 bases that match TRBD1. With 5 bases clipped from V and 5 bases from J, the junction kept 13 bases outside the gene matches. The CDR3 runs 16 residues. Germline CDR1 reads SGHTA; CDR2 reads FQGNSA. As DNA, the CDR3 is TGTGCCAGCAGCATGTCCGACAGGGCCTGGGGAGATACGCAGTATTTT. Translating it yields CASSMSDRAWGDTQYF.

The chain uses TRBV10-2 and TRBJ1-5; 7 bases match TRBD1. The CDR3 contains 15 residues. Germline CDR1 and CDR2: WSHSY and SAAADI. Unmatched junction bases numbered 4, after V lost 0 bases and J lost 5 bases. CDR3 coding DNA: TGCGCCAGCAGTGAGTCGAGGACAGGCTATCAGCCCCAGCATTTT. This sequence encodes CASSESRTGYQPQHF.

This clone was observed a few times. This chain connects TRBV9 to TRBJ2-3, with 7 nucleotides matching TRBD1. V shed 3 bases and J 2 bases; nucleotides not matched to a gene: 6. The CDR3 sequence is 15 residues long. Germline CDR1 is SGDLS and CDR2 is YYNGEE. The CDR3 DNA follows: TGTGCCAGCAGCGCCACTGGACAGGTCACAGATACGCAGTATTTT. Translated, it gives CASSATGQVTDTQYF.